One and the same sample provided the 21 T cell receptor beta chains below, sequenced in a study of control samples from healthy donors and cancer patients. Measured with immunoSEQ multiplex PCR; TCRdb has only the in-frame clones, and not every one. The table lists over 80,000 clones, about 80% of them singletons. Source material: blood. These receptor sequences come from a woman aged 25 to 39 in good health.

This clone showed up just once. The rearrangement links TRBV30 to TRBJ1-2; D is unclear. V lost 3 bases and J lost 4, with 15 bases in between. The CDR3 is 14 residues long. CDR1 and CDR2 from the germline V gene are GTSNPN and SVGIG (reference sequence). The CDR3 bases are TGTGCCTGGAGGGTCGGGAGTGTCGGCTATGGCTACACCTTC. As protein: CAWRVGSVGYGYTF.

The CDR3 nucleotides are TGTGCCAGTAGTACTCCGGGACAGGGGGCCGCGGGCAATCAGCCCCAGCATTTT. The encoded protein is CASSTPGQGAAGNQPQHF. The gene calls are TRBV19 and TRBJ1-5; TRBD1 matches at 12 bases. V gave up 4 bases and J gave up 2 bases; unmatched junction bases: 9. This CDR3 comprises 18 residues. Germline CDR1 and CDR2: LNHDA and SQIVND (reference sequence).

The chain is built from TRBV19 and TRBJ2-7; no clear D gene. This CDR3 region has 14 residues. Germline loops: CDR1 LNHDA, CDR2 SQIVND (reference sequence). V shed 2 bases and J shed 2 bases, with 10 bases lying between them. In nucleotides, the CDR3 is TGTGCCAGTAGTATAAGTGCCAGTACCTACGAGCAGTACTTC. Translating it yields CASSISASTYEQYF. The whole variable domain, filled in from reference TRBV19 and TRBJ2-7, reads DGGITQSPKYLFRKEGQNVTLSCEQNLNHDAMYWYRQDPGQGLRLIYYSQIVNDFQKGDIAEGYSVSREKKESFPLTVTSAQKNPTAFYLCASSISASTYEQYFGPGTRLTVT.

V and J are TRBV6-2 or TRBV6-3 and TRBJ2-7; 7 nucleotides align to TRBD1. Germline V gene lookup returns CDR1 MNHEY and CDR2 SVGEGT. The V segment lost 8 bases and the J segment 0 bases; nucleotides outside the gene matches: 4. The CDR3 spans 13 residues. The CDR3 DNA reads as TGTGCCAGCTGCCGGGACAGCTCCTACGAGCAGTACTTC. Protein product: CASCRDSSYEQYF.

The CDR3 coding sequence is TGTGCCAGCAAACCTCCGGGGGGGTGGAAAGGCTACACCTTC. This encodes CASKPPGGWKGYTF. This chain connects TRBV19 to TRBJ1-2, with D tentatively TRBD1 (5 bases). There are 14 residues in the CDR3. The germline V and J ends were trimmed by 9 bases and 8 bases, with 22 bases remaining between them. Looked up from germline, CDR1 is LNHDA and CDR2 is SQIVND (reference sequence).

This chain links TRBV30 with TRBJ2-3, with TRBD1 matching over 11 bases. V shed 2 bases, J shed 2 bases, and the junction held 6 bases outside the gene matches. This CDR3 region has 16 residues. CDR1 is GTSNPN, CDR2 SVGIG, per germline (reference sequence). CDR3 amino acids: CAWSSGQGVLTDTQYF. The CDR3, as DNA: TGTGCCTGGAGTTCGGGACAGGGGGTCCTCACAGATACGCAGTATTTT. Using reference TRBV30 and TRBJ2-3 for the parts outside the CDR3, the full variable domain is SQTIHQWPATLVQPVGSPLSLECTVEGTSNPNLYWYRQAAGRGLQLLFYSVGIGQISSEVPQNLSASRPQDRQFILSSKKLLLSDSGFYLCAWSSGQGVLTDTQYFGPGTRLTVL.

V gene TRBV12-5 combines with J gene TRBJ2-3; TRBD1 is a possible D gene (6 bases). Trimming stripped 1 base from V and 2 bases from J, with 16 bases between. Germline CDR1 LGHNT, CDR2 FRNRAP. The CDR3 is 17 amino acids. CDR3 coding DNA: TGTGCTAGTGGTTTGGCAAACGGGACAATTGTCACAGATACGCAGTATTTT. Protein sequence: CASGLANGTIVTDTQYF.

The CDR3 here is CASSLRQANTGELFF. The DNA of the CDR3 is TGTGCCAGCAGCTTACGACAGGCGAACACCGGGGAGCTGTTTTTT. V is TRBV7-2 and J is TRBJ2-2; D possibly corresponds to TRBD1 (6 bases). The CDR3 runs 15 residues. V lost 2 bases, J lost 0 bases, and 7 bases lay in between. The V gene's germline CDR1 is SGHTA and CDR2 FQGNSA.

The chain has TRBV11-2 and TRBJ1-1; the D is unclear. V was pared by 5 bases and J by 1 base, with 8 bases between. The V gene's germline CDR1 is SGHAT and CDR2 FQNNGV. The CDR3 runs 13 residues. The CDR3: CASSTLENTEAFF. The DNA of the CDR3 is TGTGCCAGCAGCACACTAGAGAACACTGAAGCTTTCTTT.

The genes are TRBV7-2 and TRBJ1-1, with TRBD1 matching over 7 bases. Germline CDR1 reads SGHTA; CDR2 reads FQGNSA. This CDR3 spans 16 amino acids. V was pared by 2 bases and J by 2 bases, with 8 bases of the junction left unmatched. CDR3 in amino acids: CASSLQGGWGNTEAFF. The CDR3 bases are TGTGCCAGCAGCTTACAAGGGGGCTGGGGAAACACTGAAGCTTTCTTT.

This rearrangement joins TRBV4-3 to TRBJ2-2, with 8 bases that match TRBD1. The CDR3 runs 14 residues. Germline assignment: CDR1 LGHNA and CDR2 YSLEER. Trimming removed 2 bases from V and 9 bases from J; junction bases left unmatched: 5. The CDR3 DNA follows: TGCGCCAGCAGCCAACCAGGGGGCGGTAGGGAGCTGTTTTTT. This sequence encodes CASSQPGGGRELFF.

The CDR3 here is CASSKSEVTQYF. The CDR3 DNA reads TGTGCCAGCAGCAAATCGGAGGTGACGCAGTATTTT. The V and J genes are TRBV21-1 and TRBJ2-3; the table's D gene call, TRBD2, was not cross checked with the DNA. TRBV21-1 constitutes a pseudogene. There are 12 residues in the CDR3.

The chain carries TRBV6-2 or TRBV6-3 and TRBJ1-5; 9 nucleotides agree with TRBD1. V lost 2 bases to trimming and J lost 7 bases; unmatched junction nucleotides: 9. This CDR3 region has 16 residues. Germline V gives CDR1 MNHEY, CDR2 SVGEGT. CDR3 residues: CASSYAGQGMRQPQHF. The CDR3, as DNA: TGTGCCAGCAGTTACGCCGGACAGGGGATGAGGCAGCCCCAGCATTTT.

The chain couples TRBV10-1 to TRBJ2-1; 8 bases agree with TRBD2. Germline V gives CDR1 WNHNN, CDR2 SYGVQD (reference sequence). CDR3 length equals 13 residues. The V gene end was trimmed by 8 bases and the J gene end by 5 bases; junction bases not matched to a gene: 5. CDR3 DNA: TGCGCCAGCGGGGCGGGGGGTAACAATGAGCAGTTCTTC. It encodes CASGAGGNNEQFF.

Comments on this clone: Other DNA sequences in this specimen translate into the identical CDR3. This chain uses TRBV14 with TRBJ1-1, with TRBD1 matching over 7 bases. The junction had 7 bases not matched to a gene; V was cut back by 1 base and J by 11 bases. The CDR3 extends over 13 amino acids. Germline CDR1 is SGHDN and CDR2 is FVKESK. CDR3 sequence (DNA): TGTGCCAGCAGCCAAGTAAAGGGGACAGAGGCTTTCTTT. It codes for CASSQVKGTEAFF.

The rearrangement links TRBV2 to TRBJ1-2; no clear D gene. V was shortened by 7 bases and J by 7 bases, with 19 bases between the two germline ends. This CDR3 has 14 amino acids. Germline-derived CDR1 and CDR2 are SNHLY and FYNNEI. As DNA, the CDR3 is TGTGCCAGCATCCTAGGGCCAGTTGAGGGTGGCTACACCTTC. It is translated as CASILGPVEGGYTF.

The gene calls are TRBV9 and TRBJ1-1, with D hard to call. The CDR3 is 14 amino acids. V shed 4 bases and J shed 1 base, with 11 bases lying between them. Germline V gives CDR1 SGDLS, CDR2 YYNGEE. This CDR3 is CASSPGISNTEAFF. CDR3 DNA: TGTGCCAGCAGCCCCGGGATTTCGAACACTGAAGCTTTCTTT.

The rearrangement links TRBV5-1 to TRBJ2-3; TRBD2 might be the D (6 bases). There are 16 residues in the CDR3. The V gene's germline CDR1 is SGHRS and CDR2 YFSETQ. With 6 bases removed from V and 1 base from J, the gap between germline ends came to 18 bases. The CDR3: CASTQLRQRGTDTQYF. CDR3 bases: TGCGCCAGCACCCAGCTTCGACAGCGGGGCACAGATACGCAGTATTTT.

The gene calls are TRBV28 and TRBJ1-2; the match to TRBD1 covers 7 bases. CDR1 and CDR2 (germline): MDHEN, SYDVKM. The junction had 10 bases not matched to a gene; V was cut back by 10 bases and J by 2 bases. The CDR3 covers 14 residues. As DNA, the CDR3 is TGTGCCACCCGGGGTGGACAGGAGAACTATGGCTACACCTTC. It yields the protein CATRGGQENYGYTF.

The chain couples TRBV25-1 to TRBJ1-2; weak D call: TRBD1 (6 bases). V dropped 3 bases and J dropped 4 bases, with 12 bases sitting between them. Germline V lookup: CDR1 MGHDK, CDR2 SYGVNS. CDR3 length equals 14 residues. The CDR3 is CASSDGGRIYGYTF. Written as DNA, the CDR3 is TGTGCCAGCAGTGACGGGGGCAGGATCTATGGCTACACCTTC.

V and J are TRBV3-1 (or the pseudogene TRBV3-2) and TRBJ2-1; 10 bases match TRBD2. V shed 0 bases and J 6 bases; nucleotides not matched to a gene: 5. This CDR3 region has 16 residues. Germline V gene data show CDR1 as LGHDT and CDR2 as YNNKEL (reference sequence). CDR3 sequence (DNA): TGTGCCAGCAGCCAAGACATCGGGACTAGCGCCAATGAGCAGTTCTTC. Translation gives CASSQDIGTSANEQFF.